These T cell receptor beta chains were read from a single sample in a study of early T cells in non-severe SARS-CoV-2 infection. Using its own MiXCR run on the 5' RACE reads, TCRdb lists one record per CDR3 protein. The table has approximately 65,000 distinct CDR3 sequences, roughly 10% seen once. Sequenced here: whole blood, sampled at baseline. The origin of the receptors is an adult who was a healthcare worker with PCR-confirmed SARS-CoV-2 infection or an uninfected control (not recorded which). Both conserved end residues are trimmed from each CDR3.

CDR3aa	j_gene	v_gene	len
ATSGAFYNEQF	TRBJ2-1	TRBV24-1	11
ASSFLGGARTDTQY	TRBJ2-3	TRBV5-6	14
ASSSWDSGNTIY	TRBJ1-3	TRBV12-3/TRBV12-4	12
ASSSPHGRGTGELF	TRBJ2-2	TRBV5-1	14
ASSRGFQETQY	TRBJ2-5	TRBV3-1	11
ASAWGRGPNNSPLH	TRBJ1-6	TRBV12-5	14
ASSQTGGGAF	TRBJ1-1	TRBV3-1	10
ASSAYEQY	TRBJ2-7	TRBV2	8
ASSFLSNYGYT	TRBJ1-2	TRBV11-2	11
ASSAPGRGTDTQY	TRBJ2-3	TRBV2	13
ASSHFVRDSPLH	TRBJ1-6	TRBV2	12
ALAPGGNLHSPLH	TRBJ1-6	TRBV7-9	13
ASSEWGQTNEKLF	TRBJ1-4	TRBV25-1	13
ASGLAGSTYEQY	TRBJ2-7	TRBV12-3/TRBV12-4	12
ASRGGGTNEQF	TRBJ2-1	TRBV6-2/TRBV6-3	11
SAKSQRHYYEQY	TRBJ2-7	TRBV20-1	12
ATSRYSGMDTGELF	TRBJ2-2	TRBV15	14
ASSDPGQGSYNEQF	TRBJ2-1	TRBV12-3/TRBV12-4	14
ASGLGLSAKNIQY	TRBJ2-4	TRBV12-3/TRBV12-4	13
ASSDGAGPGDTQY	TRBJ2-3	TRBV2	13
ASSLATGGGYGYT	TRBJ1-2	TRBV7-9	13
ASSYTLQGAIPNTIY	TRBJ1-3	TRBV6-5	15
ASSGTRNTEAF	TRBJ1-1	TRBV4-3	11
ASSLFLTDTQY	TRBJ2-3	TRBV7-6	11
AWSEGGGRWKKLF	TRBJ1-4	TRBV30	13
ASSYPGTGGLLSTDTQY	TRBJ2-3	TRBV6-2/TRBV6-3	17
ASRSRLAGDNEQF	TRBJ2-1	TRBV5-8	13
ASSLDGRGPPIQY	TRBJ2-7	TRBV11-2	13
ASSQTGTGNTGELF	TRBJ2-2	TRBV12-3/TRBV12-4	14
ASSPPELSTDTQY	TRBJ2-3	TRBV3-1	13
AWSETAYEQY	TRBJ2-7	TRBV30	10
ASSDDRGFRTDTQY	TRBJ2-3	TRBV25-1	14
ASSQTARTLYGYT	TRBJ1-2	TRBV3-1	13
ASIISGQDFKKYGYT	TRBJ1-2	TRBV12-3/TRBV12-4	15
ASSLRQGYGYT	TRBJ1-2	TRBV5-1	11
ASTLTGPETQY	TRBJ2-5	TRBV12-3/TRBV12-4	11
ASSPGLEVYEQY	TRBJ2-7	TRBV5-6	12
ASSRTPTYEQY	TRBJ2-7	TRBV25-1	11
ASSGTSGSSYEQY	TRBJ2-7	TRBV18	13
ASSYQGPTFQQY	TRBJ2-7	TRBV6-2/TRBV6-3	12
ASSVTGDRIHNEQF	TRBJ2-1	TRBV11-2	14
ASSYGGDYGYT	TRBJ1-2	TRBV18	11
SARMRDRGRFTYEQY	TRBJ2-7	TRBV20-1	15
ASSSTIGSYGYT	TRBJ1-2	TRBV5-1	12
ASGLRQASLNTEAF	TRBJ1-1	TRBV12-5	14
ASSLATGLAGGLNEQF	TRBJ2-1	TRBV12-3/TRBV12-4	16
ASSQGTGYGEQY	TRBJ2-7	TRBV3-1	12
ASSPATGANSPLH	TRBJ1-6	TRBV5-4	13
ASSYPGRDPYQETQY	TRBJ2-5	TRBV6-6	15
ASSALAGKYNEQF	TRBJ2-1	TRBV6-2/TRBV6-3	13
ASSGRRFGRAEAF	TRBJ1-1	TRBV7-9	13
SVEEPGAITDTQY	TRBJ2-3	TRBV29-1	13
ASSPQENTEAF	TRBJ1-1	TRBV4-2	11
ASSVGRAGTETQY	TRBJ2-5	TRBV9	13
ASRHGNSGNTIY	TRBJ1-3	TRBV7-9	12
SATGTLGLDEQY	TRBJ2-7	TRBV20-1	12
AWSVPEIRTEAF	TRBJ1-1	TRBV30	12
ASSHGRGGTEAF	TRBJ1-1	TRBV5-6	12